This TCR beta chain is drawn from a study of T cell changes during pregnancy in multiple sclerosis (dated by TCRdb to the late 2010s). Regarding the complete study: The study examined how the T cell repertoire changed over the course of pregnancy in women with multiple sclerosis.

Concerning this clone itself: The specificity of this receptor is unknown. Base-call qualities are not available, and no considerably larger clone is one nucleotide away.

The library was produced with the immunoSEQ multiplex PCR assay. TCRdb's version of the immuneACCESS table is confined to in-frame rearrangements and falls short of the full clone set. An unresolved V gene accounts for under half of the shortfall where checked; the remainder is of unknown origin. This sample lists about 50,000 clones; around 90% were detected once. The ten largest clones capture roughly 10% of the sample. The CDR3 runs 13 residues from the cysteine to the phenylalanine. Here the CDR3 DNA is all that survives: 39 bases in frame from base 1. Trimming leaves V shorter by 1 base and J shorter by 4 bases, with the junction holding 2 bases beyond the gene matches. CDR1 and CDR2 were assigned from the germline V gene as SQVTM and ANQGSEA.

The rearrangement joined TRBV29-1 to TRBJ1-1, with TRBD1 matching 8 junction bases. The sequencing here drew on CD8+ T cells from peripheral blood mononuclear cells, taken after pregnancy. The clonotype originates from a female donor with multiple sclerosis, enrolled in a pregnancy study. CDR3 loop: CSVEGTGFTEAFF. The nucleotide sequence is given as TGCAGCGTTGAAGGGACAGGGTTCACTGAAGCTTTCTTT.